Shown below are 18 T cell receptor beta chains from a single sample sequenced in a study of T cell responses to AZD1222 COVID-19 vaccine. Repertoires were generated with immunoSEQ multiplex PCR, while TCRdb's copy carries only in-frame clones and drops some. This sample has about 120,000 clones, with around nine tenths found just once. The source was peripheral blood, collected on day 0 of AZD1222 vaccination. All receptors come from an adult in good health.

The V and J genes are TRBV2 and TRBJ1-5; a weak D match, TRBD1 (6 bases). The CDR3 is made up of 14 amino acids. The ends were cut back, 7 bases at V and 7 bases at J, with 17 bases in the middle. Germline V gene sequence: CDR1 SNHLY, CDR2 FYNNEI. The CDR3 loop reads CASTQDRTGQPQHF. CDR3 DNA: TGTGCCAGCACTCAAGACAGGACCGGCCAGCCCCAGCATTTT.

The V and J genes are TRBV6-2 or TRBV6-3 and TRBJ1-1; possible D gene TRBD1, 6 bases. Trimming stripped 2 bases from V and 4 bases from J, with 17 bases between. Germline V gene lookup returns CDR1 MNHEY and CDR2 SVGEGT. The CDR3 consists of 16 residues. The CDR3 reads CASSYDRNPGSTEAFF. DNA for the CDR3: TGTGCCAGCAGTTACGACAGGAATCCGGGAAGCACTGAAGCTTTCTTT.

This rearrangement joins TRBV5-1 to TRBJ1-5; TRBD1 aligns across 10 bases. There are 15 residues in the CDR3. The germline CDR1 and CDR2 sequences are SGHRS and YFSETQ. After removal of 4 bases from V and 4 bases from J, the junction contained 5 bases not matched to a gene. CDR3 in DNA: TGCGCCAGCAGCCGGACAGGGGGTAAAAATCAGCCCCAGCATTTT. Translated, it gives CASSRTGGKNQPQHF.

The chain employs TRBV30 and TRBJ1-5, with D uncertain. Trimming left V 1 base short and J 1 base short, with 8 bases between. Germline V gene lookup returns CDR1 GTSNPN and CDR2 SVGIG (reference sequence). This CDR3 contains 14 residues. Here the CDR3 DNA reads TGTGCCTGGAGTGGAGGAGGGAGCAATCAGCCCCAGCATTTT. Translation gives CAWSGGGSNQPQHF.

The chain combines TRBV21-1 with TRBJ2-1. TRBV21-1 is labeled a pseudogene. CDR3 length: 17 amino acids. The CDR3 loop reads CASSSLTRGPSLHEQFF. The CDR3 DNA sequence: TGTGCCAGCAGCTCCCTGACCCGGGGGCCCTCCCTCCATGAGCAGTTCTTC.

The chain carries TRBV19 and TRBJ1-1; 9 bases are a match to TRBD1. Trimming cost V 3 bases and J 5 bases; bases outside gene matches: 1. The V gene's germline CDR1 is LNHDA and CDR2 SQIVND (reference sequence). There are 13 residues in the CDR3. CDR3 region: CASSMDRGTEAFF. The CDR3 bases are TGTGCCAGTAGTATGGACAGGGGAACTGAAGCTTTCTTT.

This clone was counted once. This chain joins TRBV2 and TRBJ1-2; D call uncertain. The CDR3 consists of 11 residues. Germline V CDR1 and CDR2: SNHLY, FYNNEI. V gave up 8 bases and J gave up 8 bases, with 12 bases separating them. CDR3 amino acids: CASGGNGGYTF. CDR3 DNA: TGTGCCAGCGGAGGCAACGGAGGCTACACCTTC.

The J gene is TRBJ1-1, the V gene TRBV19; D remains ambiguous. Looked up from germline, CDR1 is LNHDA and CDR2 is SQIVND (reference sequence). The CDR3 has 13 amino acids. V lost 5 bases to trimming and J lost 2 bases, with 9 bases between them. CDR3 in amino acids: CASSRFTNTEAFF. The CDR3 nucleotides read TGTGCCAGTAGTCGGTTCACTAACACTGAAGCTTTCTTT.

This chain joins TRBV5-1 and TRBJ2-3; 9 bases map to TRBD2. Trimming cost V 1 base and J 2 bases; bases outside gene matches: 5. Germline V gene sequence: CDR1 SGHRS, CDR2 YFSETQ. The length of the CDR3 is 16 residues. The CDR3 spells CASSLTSGPSTDTQYF. The DNA of the CDR3 is TGCGCCAGCAGCTTGACTAGCGGGCCCTCCACAGATACGCAGTATTTT.

The chain links TRBV3-1 (or the pseudogene TRBV3-2) to TRBJ1-6, with D hard to call. The V and J ends lost 5 bases and 7 bases respectively, with 9 bases between them. CDR1 is LGHDT and CDR2 is YNNKEL in the germline V gene (reference sequence). The CDR3 length is 13 residues. The CDR3 DNA sequence: TGTGCCAGCAGCAACCTAGGGAATTCACCCCTCCACTTT. Amino acids: CASSNLGNSPLHF.

The chain links TRBV30 to TRBJ1-2, with D possibly matching TRBD1 (5 bases). V was shortened by 3 bases and J by 7 bases, with 12 bases between the two germline ends. The CDR3 runs 12 residues. Per germline, CDR1 GTSNPN and CDR2 SVGIG (reference sequence). This CDR3 is CAWSRVGGGYTF. In nucleotides, the CDR3 is TGTGCCTGGAGCAGGGTTGGCGGTGGCTACACCTTC.

This CDR3 reads CASGLRGGLNTEAFF. The CDR3 DNA sequence: TGTGCTAGTGGTTTGAGGGGAGGATTAAACACTGAAGCTTTCTTT. V gene TRBV12-5 combines with J gene TRBJ1-1; D perhaps matches TRBD1 (5 bases). CDR1 is LGHNT and CDR2 is FRNRAP in the germline V gene. There are 15 residues in the CDR3. Trimming shortened V by 2 bases and J by 2 bases, and 12 bases separated the two germline ends.

V gene TRBV11-3 combines with J gene TRBJ2-3; 12 nucleotides line up with TRBD2. V gave up 5 bases and J gave up 4 bases; unmatched junction bases: 7. The germline CDR1 and CDR2 sequences are SGHNT and YENEEA. This CDR3 spans 16 amino acids. As DNA, the CDR3 is TGTGCCAGCAGCCACGGACTAGCGGGACTCCCAGATACGCAGTATTTT. Translating it yields CASSHGLAGLPDTQYF. The full variable domain, rest sourced from reference TRBV11-3 and TRBJ2-3, is EAGVVQSPRYKIIEKKQPVAFWCNPISGHNTLYWYLQNLGQGPELLIRYENEEAVDDSQLPKDRFSAERLKGVDSTLKIQPAELGDSAVYLCASSHGLAGLPDTQYFGPGTRLTVL.

The CDR3 loop is CAWSSFGSGYTF. The CDR3 nucleotides read TGTGCCTGGAGCTCCTTCGGCAGTGGCTACACCTTC. The V call is TRBV30, the J call TRBJ1-2; D is unclear. Germline CDR1 is GTSNPN and CDR2 is SVGIG (reference sequence). CDR3 length: 12 amino acids. V was pared by 3 bases and J by 7 bases, with 12 bases between. The variable domain in full, completed from reference TRBV30 and TRBJ1-2, reads SQTIHQWPATLVQPVGSPLSLECTVEGTSNPNLYWYRQAAGRGLQLLFYSVGIGQISSEVPQNLSASRPQDRQFILSSKKLLLSDSGFYLCAWSSFGSGYTFGSGTRLTVV.

This chain uses TRBV18 with TRBJ2-7; D unclear. V lost 3 bases and J lost 3, with 9 bases in between. Germline loops: CDR1 KGHSH, CDR2 LQKENI. The length of the CDR3 is 13 residues. The CDR3 DNA is TGTGCCAGCTCACCCGGAGCTGGCTACGAGCAGTACTTC. It encodes CASSPGAGYEQYF.

DNA for the CDR3: TGTGCCAGCAGTTTTGAGGACGGAAATACGCAGTATTTT. Translating gives CASSFEDGNTQYF. The chain combines TRBV27 with TRBJ2-3; no definite D call. The germline V and J ends were trimmed by 3 bases and 7 bases, with 11 bases remaining between them. The germline V gene has CDR1 MNHEY and CDR2 SMNVEV (reference sequence). This CDR3 comprises 13 residues.

The V gene is TRBV5-1, the J gene TRBJ2-1; D tentatively reads TRBD1 or TRBD2 (5 bases each). Germline V CDR1 and CDR2: SGHRS, YFSETQ. Trimming removed 4 bases at V and 8 bases at J, with 10 bases between. CDR3 length: 12 amino acids. This CDR3 reads CASSPLGDEQFF. In DNA, the CDR3 is TGCGCCAGCAGCCCCCTGGGGGATGAGCAGTTCTTC. Variable domain in full (rest from reference TRBV5-1 and TRBJ2-1): KAGVTQTPRYLIKTRGQQVTLSCSPISGHRSVSWYQQTPGQGLQFLFEYFSETQRNKGNFPGRFSGRQFSNSRSEMNVSTLELGDSALYLCASSPLGDEQFFGPGTRLTVL.

This clone was detected once. The gene calls are TRBV6-2 or TRBV6-3 and TRBJ2-7; D perhaps matches TRBD1 (5 bases). The CDR3 totals 14 residues. Germline loops: CDR1 MNHEY, CDR2 SVGEGT. Trimming removed 4 bases from V and 3 bases from J, with 13 bases in between. The CDR3 loop is CASSSVRQGYEQYV. CDR3 sequence (DNA): TGTGCCAGCAGTTCGGTCCGCCAGGGCTACGAGCAGTACGTC.